This TCR beta chain was retrieved from a study of read filtering for tumor transcriptome and immune sequencing. This library used approximately 390 ng RNA and molecular barcoded adaptors spanning alpha/delta and beta/gamma chains. Each CDR3 protein is one row after TCRdb ran MiXCR on the reads. The sample lists tens of thousands of distinct CDR3 sequences, over 11% occurring once. Many counts were recorded for this clonotype. V was trimmed by 6 bases and J by 2 bases, leaving 14 bases between them. The CDR3 contains 14 residues. The germline V gene has CDR1 SGDLS and CDR2 YYNGEE. The chain links TRBV9 to TRBJ1-1; D remains unclear. The clonotype comes from a donor aged 40 or over with multiple myeloma. The sequenced sample was a population of CD138-negative cells sorted from bone marrow. This CDR3 is CASNQLGTNTEAFF. The CDR3 DNA is TGTGCCAGCAACCAATTGGGAACTAACACTGAAGCTTTCTTT. Full variable domain (remainder filled in from reference TRBV9 and TRBJ1-1): DSGVTQTPKHLITATGQRVTLRCSPRSGDLSVYWYQQSLDQGLQFLIQYYNGEERAKGNILERFSAQQFPDLHSELNLSSLELGDSALYFCASNQLGTNTEAFFGQGTRLTVV.